This TCR beta chain was identified during a study of cytomegalovirus exposure and HLA in healthy donors. At the level of the study: A later analysis reported the 120 or so validation repertoires used the same platform as the approximately 660 first-cohort repertoires. Whole-study results and caveats: Cytomegalovirus status, reportedly, was diagnosed with high specificity and sensitivity by the classifier. Investigators reported under 200 TCR beta chains as tied to cytomegalovirus.

Trimming removed 5 bases from V and 0 bases from J, with 4 bases in between. The germline CDR1 and CDR2 sequences are GTSNPN and SVGIG (reference sequence). The CDR3 runs 11 residues. Details on this clone: Its antigen remains unknown.

Here immunoSEQ multiplex PCR was the method, and the copy in TCRdb shows in-frame clones only, minus some. The table lists around 200,000 clones, around 88% of them singletons. Sequencing input: PBMCs. The clonotype originates from a young woman in good health and CMV-seronegative. The chain employs TRBV30 and TRBJ1-1; D is unclear. Here the CDR3 reads CAWGLNTEAFF. The CDR3 DNA reads TGTGCCTGGGGCTTGAACACTGAAGCTTTCTTT.